These 26 T cell receptor beta chains share one sample of origin, sequenced in a study of blood T cells in healthy people across ages. The use of a sample-barcoded 5' primer and a J-beta primer mix characterized a second PCR of about 7 to 12 cycles. One entry per CDR3 protein, called by TCRdb with MiXCR from the 5' RACE reads. The sample yields some 710,000 distinct CDR3 sequences, about 47% seen once. Input material: blood. The receptors were gathered from an elderly man in good health.

V gene TRBV5-1 combines with J gene TRBJ2-3; D possibly corresponds to TRBD1 (6 bases). V dropped 4 bases and J dropped 0 bases, with 15 bases sitting between them. CDR3 size: 16 residues. Germline-derived CDR1 and CDR2 are SGHRS and YFSETQ. The CDR3 here is CASSTRDNPSTDTQYF. As DNA, the CDR3 is TGCGCCAGCAGCACACGGGACAACCCTAGCACAGATACGCAGTATTTT.

The chain employs TRBV18 and TRBJ1-1; 7 nucleotides align to TRBD1. Unmatched junction bases numbered 11, after V lost 5 bases and J lost 5 bases. Germline-derived CDR1 and CDR2 are KGHSH and LQKENI. This CDR3 has 15 amino acids. The CDR3 nucleotides read TGTGCCAGCTCAACCGAGACAGGGTGGGAGACTGAAGCTTTCTTT. It specifies CASSTETGWETEAFF.

This chain connects TRBV6-6 to TRBJ2-4; the match to TRBD1 covers 10 bases. Germline lookup yields CDR1 MNHNY and CDR2 SVGAGI (reference sequence). After removal of 8 bases from V and 13 bases from J, the junction contained 14 bases not matched to a gene. This CDR3 is 14 amino acids long. The CDR3 DNA reads as TGTGCCAGCTATGACAGGGGGCTTAACAATGAGCAGTACTTC. This translates into CASYDRGLNNEQYF.

The chain employs TRBV28 and TRBJ1-2, with D perhaps TRBD1 (5 bases). The germline V gene encodes CDR1 MDHEN and CDR2 SYDVKM. The CDR3 consists of 15 residues. With 5 bases removed from V and 4 bases from J, the gap between germline ends came to 17 bases. The CDR3 nucleotides read TGTGCCAGCAGTCCGGGGGGGGGAGAAGGCTATGGCTACACCTTC. Translated, it gives CASSPGGGEGYGYTF.

The rearrangement joins TRBV25-1 to TRBJ2-7; D is possibly TRBD1 (5 bases). Looked up from germline, CDR1 is MGHDK and CDR2 is SYGVNS. V lost 2 bases, J lost 4 bases, and 18 bases lay in between. This CDR3 spans 16 amino acids. Here the CDR3 reads CASSEGVWGQPYEQYF. The CDR3 DNA is TGTGCCAGCAGTGAAGGGGTGTGGGGCCAGCCTTACGAGCAGTACTTC.

V usage is TRBV13 and J usage is TRBJ2-7; the match to TRBD2 covers 10 bases. The germline CDR1 and CDR2 sequences are PRHDT and FYEKMQ (reference sequence). The CDR3 is 19 amino acids. The trim removed 2 bases at V and 7 bases at J, leaving 20 bases unmatched. The CDR3 DNA reads TGTGCCAGCAGCTTACTTGGAATAGCGGGAGGCCACTCCTACAATGAGCAGTACTTC. Translating gives CASSLLGIAGGHSYNEQYF.

The rearrangement links TRBV6-5 to TRBJ2-7; perhaps TRBD2 as D (7 bases). Germline V gives CDR1 MNHEY, CDR2 SVGAGI. The CDR3 is 16 residues long. Trimming left V 2 bases short and J 1 base short, with 15 bases between. In DNA, the CDR3 is TGTGCCAGCAGTTACGTGGGGGGGCGGTCGTCCTACGAGCAGTACTTC. Its translation: CASSYVGGRSSYEQYF.

This clonotype was seen a handful of times. The J gene is TRBJ2-7, the V gene TRBV5-1; tentatively, D is TRBD1 or TRBD2 (6 bases each). The CDR3 has 15 residues. With 4 bases removed from V and 6 bases from J, the gap between germline ends came to 20 bases. Looked up from germline, CDR1 is SGHRS and CDR2 is YFSETQ. The chain's CDR3 is CASSTTGTPRGEQYF. As DNA, the CDR3 is TGCGCCAGCAGCACCACCGGGACTCCCAGGGGCGAGCAGTACTTC.

This chain connects TRBV5-1 to TRBJ2-7, with 9 bases fitting TRBD1. CDR1 is SGHRS, CDR2 YFSETQ, per germline. The CDR3 covers 15 residues. Trimming removed 0 bases from V and 5 bases from J; junction bases left unmatched: 6. The DNA for the CDR3 is TGCGCCAGCAGCTTGGAAACAGGGACAGGGCACGAGCAGTACTTC. Translated: CASSLETGTGHEQYF.

The table lists this clonotype with a few counts. This chain links TRBV25-1 with TRBJ1-5, with 7 bases that match TRBD1. CDR3 length: 14 amino acids. The J segment lost 3 bases and the V segment lost 6 bases, leaving 5 bases of the junction unmatched. Germline CDR1 is MGHDK and CDR2 is SYGVNS. The CDR3 DNA reads as TGTGCCAGCAGCTCGGGACAGTTCAATCAGCCCCAGCATTTT. Amino acid sequence: CASSSGQFNQPQHF.

The chain carries TRBV28 and TRBJ2-5; no clear D. TRBJ2-7 explains the end of the DNA better; the J call may be wrong. The CDR3 has 15 residues. Looked up from germline, CDR1 is MDHEN and CDR2 is SYDVKM. The CDR3 region is CASSLPVSPTYEQYF. CDR3 in DNA: TGTGCCAGCAGTTTACCCGTAAGCCCAACCTACGAGCAGTACTTC.

Worth noting for this clonotype: A read error may be the cause here, since a much bigger clone is one base away. CDR3 sequence reads: CASSSLRPRRNEQFF. The CDR3 DNA follows: TGTGCCAGCAGCTCCCTTCGACCCCGAAGGAATGAGCAGTTCTTC. The chain couples TRBV11-2 to TRBJ2-1; no reliable D call. CDR3 size: 15 residues. Germline values: CDR1 SGHAT, CDR2 FQNNGV. V lost 4 bases and J lost 7, with 17 bases in between.

This clonotype occurred once. The V call is TRBV20-1, the J call TRBJ2-3; tentative D call: TRBD1 (6 bases). Germline V gene lookup returns CDR1 DFQATT and CDR2 SNEGSKA (reference sequence). This CDR3 has 15 residues. The V and J ends lost 0 bases and 0 bases respectively, with 10 bases between them. The DNA for the CDR3 is TGCAGTGCTAGAGATCGAAGGGGGAGCACAGATACGCAGTATTTT. Translating gives CSARDRRGSTDTQYF.

This rearrangement joins TRBV24-1 to TRBJ2-2; a possible D gene is TRBD2 (6 bases). The germline V and J ends were trimmed by 4 bases and 0 bases, with 11 bases remaining between them. The CDR3 covers 16 residues. Germline lookup yields CDR1 KGHDR and CDR2 SFDVKD. CDR3 amino acids: CATSDQGTPNTGELFF. Here the CDR3 DNA reads TGTGCCACCAGTGACCAAGGGACTCCGAACACCGGGGAGCTGTTTTTT.

The chain has TRBV24-1 and TRBJ2-7, with no clear D. V shed 2 bases and J shed 0 bases, with 4 bases lying between them. The CDR3 runs to 13 residues. Per the germline V gene, CDR1 is KGHDR and CDR2 is SFDVKD. The CDR3 coding sequence is TGTGCCACCAGTGATTCCTACTCCTACGAGCAGTACTTC. It codes for CATSDSYSYEQYF.

Turning to this clonotype: With a much larger clone just one base away, this may be a read error. The chain carries TRBV28 and TRBJ2-3; 7 bases fit TRBD2. The CDR3 runs 18 residues. The germline gives CDR1 MDHEN, CDR2 SYDVKM. In nucleotides, the CDR3 is TGTGCCAGCAGTGGGGGGGAGGACAATCCTGTCGCCACAGATGCGCAGTATTTT. This gives the protein CASSGGEDNPVATDAQYF.

In this sample, this clonotype turned up a few times. The chain employs TRBV11-2 and TRBJ2-1; D is ambiguous. Germline V gene sequence: CDR1 SGHAT, CDR2 FQNNGV. The V and J ends lost 4 bases and 11 bases respectively, with 21 bases between them. This CDR3 has 15 residues. The CDR3 spells CASSSLRRSESQQFF. In DNA, the CDR3 is TGTGCCAGCAGCTCCCTGCGAAGGTCGGAATCACAGCAGTTCTTC.

This CDR3 reads CSAERLQETQYF. The DNA for the CDR3 is TGCAGTGCCGAGCGGCTACAAGAGACCCAGTACTTC. This rearrangement joins TRBV20-1 to TRBJ2-5, with D possibly TRBD2 on 5 matching bases. Trimming shortened V by 6 bases and J by 2 bases, and 10 bases separated the two germline ends. CDR1 is DFQATT, CDR2 SNEGSKA, per germline (reference sequence). This CDR3 spans 12 amino acids.

This clonotype was picked up many times. The rearrangement links TRBV5-1 to TRBJ2-3; 9 bases align to TRBD1. The CDR3 spans 15 residues. V gave up 2 bases and J gave up 3 bases; unmatched junction bases: 4. CDR1 and CDR2 (germline): SGHRS, YFSETQ. The CDR3 region has the DNA TGCGCCAGCAGCTTACCCGGGACAGGGACAGATACGCAGTATTTT. This gives the protein CASSLPGTGTDTQYF.

The V gene is TRBV14, the J gene TRBJ1-2, with D uncertain. Trimming removed 0 bases from V and 8 bases from J, with 16 bases in between. CDR1 is SGHDN, CDR2 FVKESK, per germline. The CDR3 spans 15 residues. The CDR3 DNA is TGTGCCAGCAGCCAAGATCGATCAGGTTCTTTAGGCTACACCTTC. It specifies CASSQDRSGSLGYTF.

The J gene is TRBJ1-2, the V gene TRBV6-5; perhaps TRBD1 as D (6 bases). This CDR3 has 12 residues. In germline, CDR1 is MNHEY, CDR2 SVGAGI. Trimming took 5 bases from V and 9 from J, leaving 13 bases between them. CDR3 nucleotide sequence: TGTGCCAGCAGTACGACAGGTTGTAGCTACACCTTC. Residues: CASSTTGCSYTF.

This clonotype was picked up a small number of times. V is TRBV27 and J is TRBJ2-3; TRBD1 aligns across 9 bases. Germline values: CDR1 MNHEY, CDR2 SMNVEV (reference sequence). The CDR3 has 14 amino acids. V gave up 5 bases and J gave up 3 bases; unmatched junction bases: 3. The CDR3: CASSIGQGTDTQYF. For the CDR3, the DNA is TGTGCCAGCAGTATCGGACAGGGGACAGATACGCAGTATTTT.

The chain is built from TRBV29-1 and TRBJ2-4; 8 positions match TRBD1. The J call could be wrong; TRBJ2-5 is a better fit for the DNA end. Germline CDR1 reads SQVTM; CDR2 reads ANQGSEA. The length of the CDR3 is 12 residues. The CDR3 region is CSGGQGIKTQYF. In DNA, the CDR3 is TGCAGCGGAGGACAGGGAATTAAGACCCAGTACTTC.

Points on this clonotype: A much bigger clone sits one base away, suggesting this may be a read error. The chain has TRBV7-2 and TRBJ2-4; maybe TRBD2 (6 bases). Germline V gene sequence: CDR1 SGHTA, CDR2 FQGNSA. The CDR3 extends over 14 amino acids. V was shortened by 7 bases and J by 2 bases, with 12 bases between the two germline ends. CDR3 in amino acids: CASNLTSTKNIQYF. The CDR3 DNA sequence: TGTGCCAGCAACCTCACTAGCACCAAAAACATTCAGTACTTC.

This rearrangement joins TRBV29-1 to TRBJ1-2; perhaps TRBD1 as D (6 bases). The CDR3 consists of 13 residues. The germline CDR1 and CDR2 sequences are SQVTM and ANQGSEA. V lost 7 bases and J lost 4, with 16 bases in between. CDR3 loop: CSARTASPYGYTF. CDR3 nucleotide sequence: TGCAGCGCCAGGACAGCTTCCCCCTATGGCTACACCTTC.

The chain is built from TRBV4-1 and TRBJ2-3; D is possibly TRBD1 (6 bases). The CDR3 extends over 15 amino acids. Germline V gene data show CDR1 as MGHRA and CDR2 as YSYEKL. The V and J ends lost 2 bases and 4 bases respectively, with 13 bases between them. The CDR3 coding sequence is TGCGCCAGCAGCCAAACAGGGATGGGGGCAGATACGCAGTATTTT. Translated, it gives CASSQTGMGADTQYF.